This T cell receptor (beta chain) was identified during a study of T-cell memory formation after mild COVID-19. Background on the study: TCR clusters showed largely donor specificity.

This clonotype showed up just a few times. The antigen is undetermined. TCRdb passed the 5' RACE reads through MiXCR, listing each CDR3 protein once. The sample shows approximately 100,000 distinct CDR3 sequences, roughly 12% of them seen only once. Study-wide findings and caveats: Clones that got smaller from day 15 to 85 had even CD4/CD8, while clones growing later tipped toward CD4+.

The sequence derives from an adult woman who had mild COVID-19 (a few samples of this study predate the infection). Cell type and time point are not known. The sequenced sample was PBMCs or a T cell subset sorted from them (not recorded which).

CDR3 region: CASSSAGGLSSTGELFF. The CDR3 region has the DNA TGTGCCAGCAGCTCGGCTGGGGGGTTATCGAGCACCGGGGAGCTGTTTTTT. This rearrangement joins TRBV7-9 to TRBJ2-2; a weak D match, TRBD2 (6 bases). The CDR3 covers 17 residues. Trimming removed 4 bases from V and 4 bases from J, with 19 bases in between. Germline assignment: CDR1 SEHNR and CDR2 FQNEAQ (reference sequence).